This is a list of T cell receptor beta chains from one sample in a study of T cells in Graves' hyperthyroidism and ophthalmopathy. MiXCR was run by TCRdb on the multiplex PCR reads, yielding one entry per CDR3 protein. The sample has under 450,000 distinct CDR3 sequences; around a sixth are singletons. Material for sequencing was blood. These TCRs come from a woman between 18 and 30 years old with Graves' hyperthyroidism. Both conserved end residues are part of each CDR3. D genes are given only for firm matches. Size tells how often a clone was seen (once, few, many) or the class of an expanded clone, and some rows leave it out.

TRBV5-1	.	many	TRBJ1-1	TGCGCCAGCAGCTTCTGGGAAAGCACTGAAGCTTTCTTT	CASSFWESTEAFF
TRBV6-1	.	.	TRBJ2-4	TGTGCCAGCAGTGTAGACACTCTGGGGATTCAGTACTTC	CASSVDTLGIQYF
TRBV7-3	TRBD2	many	TRBJ2-7	TGTGCCAGCAGCCCTCAAGCGGGAGCTTCCTACGAGCAGTACTTC	CASSPQAGASYEQYF
TRBV11-2	TRBD1	.	TRBJ2-5	TGTGCCAGCAGCTTAGATAAATTGCGACAGGGAAAAGAGACCCAGTACTTC	CASSLDKLRQGKETQYF
TRBV27	TRBD2	few	TRBJ2-1	TGTGCCAGCAGTTTGAAGGCGGGGGGAGGGTCCCATGAGCAGTTCTTC	CASSLKAGGGSHEQFF
TRBV19	.	.	TRBJ1-2	TGTGCCAGTCTACCGGGAAACTACGTAGGAGGCTACACCTTC	CASLPGNYVGGYTF
TRBV7-8	.	many	TRBJ2-7	TGTGCCAGCAAACCCTACAGGGTCCCCCTTTACGAGCAGTACTTC	CASKPYRVPLYEQYF
TRBV5-1	TRBD1	many	TRBJ1-1	TGCGCCAGCAGCTTTGGACAGGGGATAAATGAAGCTTTCTTT	CASSFGQGINEAFF
TRBV24-1	TRBD2	few	TRBJ2-3	TGTGCCACCGCCCAAGCGGTAGCGGGGGGCACAGATACGCAGTATTTT	CATAQAVAGGTDTQYF
TRBV27	TRBD1	many	TRBJ2-3	TGTGCCAGCAGTTCATGGACCGACAGGGGGCGTATAGATACGCAGTATTTT	CASSSWTDRGRIDTQYF
TRBV3-1	TRBD1	few	TRBJ1-2	TGTGCCAGCAGCCGAACAGGGGGTTCCTCCCTTAACTATGGCTACACCTTC	CASSRTGGSSLNYGYTF
TRBV7-9	.	.	TRBJ1-6	TGTGCCAGCAGAAACGGACGGCTCACTGGTAATTCACCCCTCCACTTT	CASRNGRLTGNSPLHF
TRBV12-5	TRBD1	many	TRBJ2-1	TGTGCTAGTGGTATGCTACAGGGGAGCTCCTACAATGAGCAGTTCTTC	CASGMLQGSSYNEQFF
TRBV7-2	TRBD1	many	TRBJ1-1	TGTGCCAGCAGCGGACGGACAGGGGTGGGCTTTAGGGCCACTGAAGCTTTCTTT	CASSGRTGVGFRATEAFF
TRBV28	.	few	TRBJ2-6	TGTGCCAGCAGTGGGACCCGTGGCTCTGGGGCCAACGTCCTGACTTTC	CASSGTRGSGANVLTF
TRBV11-2	.	many	TRBJ2-1	TGTGCCAGCAGCTTTGCAACCGGTCTCCCAATGAGCGGGTTCTTC	CASSFATGLPMSGFF
TRBV20-1	.	many	TRBJ2-5	TGCAGTGCTAGAGATATACAACCGCTGGAGACCCAGTACTTC	CSARDIQPLETQYF
TRBV3-1	.	many	TRBJ2-1	TGTGCCAGCAGCCAAGTAAGGAGCGTCTCCTACAATGAGCAGTTCTTC	CASSQVRSVSYNEQFF
TRBV6-1	TRBD1	few	TRBJ1-1	TGTGCCAGCAGGAGGACAGGGGAGGCTGAAGCTTTCTTT	CASRRTGEAEAFF
TRBV29-1	TRBD1	few	TRBJ1-5	TGCAGCGCAGCGACAGGGACAGGCAATCAGCCCCAGCATTTT	CSAATGTGNQPQHF
TRBV7-8	.	many	TRBJ2-5	TGTGCCAGCAGCTTGGCACCACAGCCCGGGCCTGGCAGGGCGAAAGAGACCCAGTACTTC	CASSLAPQPGPGRAKETQYF
TRBV4-2	TRBD1	many	TRBJ1-2	TGTGCCAGCAGCCTGGGACAGACCTATGGCTACACCTTC	CASSLGQTYGYTF
TRBV6-6	.	many	TRBJ2-7	TGTGCCAGCAGTTACAAATCTGCGGGCGAGCAGTACTTC	CASSYKSAGEQYF
TRBV20-1	.	many	TRBJ2-7	TGCAGTGCTAGAGATCTGAGGGGAAGGTACTTC	CSARDLRGRYF
TRBV6-1	.	many	TRBJ1-1	TGTGCCAGCAGCCACTTCAAGAGGGGCACTGAAGCTTTCTTT	CASSHFKRGTEAFF
TRBV4-1	.	once	TRBJ1-2	TGCGCCAGCAGCCAAGATGCGGCAGGTCGCAACTATGGCTACACCTTC	CASSQDAAGRNYGYTF